The text below deals with one T cell receptor (beta chain). Germline CDR1 is DFQATT and CDR2 is SNEGSKA (reference sequence). This CDR3 is built from 15 residues. Trimming removed 6 bases from V and 3 bases from J; junction bases left unmatched: 11. These data come from a study of CD8 T cells in Susac syndrome. RNA was extracted with the RNeasy kit, and a quantity of roughly 0.5 to 1 ug was reverse transcribed using random hexamers. Each CDR3 protein is one row after TCRdb ran MiXCR on the immunoSEQ multiplex PCR reads. The table has about 200,000 distinct CDR3 sequences, 85% to 95% seen once. CD8+ and CD4+ T cells circulating in blood were sequenced for TCR beta. TEMRA cells were FACS-enriched and CD8+ and CD4+ T cells negatively isolated.

Material: CD4+ T cells from PBMCs. The V gene is TRBV20-1, the J gene TRBJ2-5, with 9 bases that match TRBD2. The receptor was isolated from a human donor with multiple sclerosis. As DNA, the CDR3 is TGCAGTGCCCTCGACGAGCGGGGGGCCAAAGAGACCCAGTACTTC. It yields the protein CSALDERGAKETQYF.